This is a list of T cell receptor beta chains from one sample in a study of T cells after posttransplantation cyclophosphamide. The data were produced by immunoSEQ multiplex PCR, yet TCRdb's version contains in-frame clones alone and is incomplete. The profile covers more than 30,000 clones, with over 80% appearing a single time and over 0.2% taken by the ten largest. What was sequenced was naive CD4+ T cells sorted from PBMCs. These TCRs come from a woman aged 55-75 years in good health, CMV-negative, and a related stem cell transplant donor. Both conserved end residues are part of each CDR3. Fields, in order: V gene, D gene, J gene, clone size, CDR3 DNA, CDR3 protein. The D gene is left open where the match is weak. For some rows the clone size is stated as once, few or many, or as a class when expanded; others skip it.

V gene: TRBV4-3
D gene: -
J gene: TRBJ2-2
clone size: -
CDR3 DNA: TGCGCCAGCAGCCAAGATCCGGGGGCCGGGGAGCTGTTTTTT
CDR3 protein: CASSQDPGAGELFF

V gene: TRBV6-5
D gene: TRBD2
J gene: TRBJ2-7
clone size: once
CDR3 DNA: TGTGCCAGCAGACTCGCGGGAGATCCCTACGAGCAGTACTTC
CDR3 protein: CASRLAGDPYEQYF

V gene: TRBV19
D gene: TRBD1
J gene: TRBJ1-5
clone size: -
CDR3 DNA: TGTGCCAGTAGTTCACCGGGACAGGGTGGTAATCAGCCCCAGCATTTT
CDR3 protein: CASSSPGQGGNQPQHF

V gene: TRBV4-3
D gene: -
J gene: TRBJ2-3
clone size: -
CDR3 DNA: TGCGCCAGCAGCCAGGAGCCGGGAGATACGCAGTATTTT
CDR3 protein: CASSQEPGDTQYF

V gene: TRBV4-2
D gene: -
J gene: TRBJ1-4
clone size: -
CDR3 DNA: TGTGCCAGCAGCGAAACAGGGTCAACTAATGAAAAACTGTTTTTT
CDR3 protein: CASSETGSTNEKLFF

V gene: TRBV19
D gene: TRBD2
J gene: TRBJ2-2
clone size: few
CDR3 DNA: TGTGCCAGTAGCAACGCGCGGACTAGCGGGGACACCGGGGAGCTGTTTTTT
CDR3 protein: CASSNARTSGDTGELFF

V gene: TRBV10-1
D gene: -
J gene: TRBJ2-1
clone size: -
CDR3 DNA: TGCGCCAGCAGTGAGCTAAAACAGGCCTACAATGAGCAGTTCTTC
CDR3 protein: CASSELKQAYNEQFF

V gene: TRBV5-6
D gene: TRBD2
J gene: TRBJ2-7
clone size: -
CDR3 DNA: TGTGCCAGCGCCCAGGGCCTAGCGGAGACCTACGAGCAGTACTTC
CDR3 protein: CASAQGLAETYEQYF

V gene: TRBV19
D gene: TRBD1
J gene: TRBJ2-6
clone size: -
CDR3 DNA: TGTGCCAGTAGTATTTTCACCCAGGGGGCGCGTGGGGCCAACGTCCTGACTTTC
CDR3 protein: CASSIFTQGARGANVLTF

V gene: TRBV4-1
D gene: -
J gene: TRBJ1-2
clone size: -
CDR3 DNA: TGCGCCAGCAGCCAGGATTGGGGCGTCCATGGCTACACCTTC
CDR3 protein: CASSQDWGVHGYTF

V gene: TRBV6-5
D gene: TRBD1
J gene: TRBJ1-5
clone size: -
CDR3 DNA: TGTGCCAGCAGTTACGGGACAGGGGTTAAGCCCCAGCATTTT
CDR3 protein: CASSYGTGVKPQHF

V gene: TRBV7-2
D gene: TRBD2
J gene: TRBJ2-7
clone size: -
CDR3 DNA: TGTGCCAGCAGCTGGGGGGGACTGCTCTACGAGCAGTACTTC
CDR3 protein: CASSWGGLLYEQYF

V gene: TRBV28
D gene: -
J gene: TRBJ1-2
clone size: -
CDR3 DNA: TGTGCCAGCAGTTTACAGGTTTCCAACTATGGCTACACCTTC
CDR3 protein: CASSLQVSNYGYTF

V gene: TRBV7-9
D gene: -
J gene: TRBJ2-6
clone size: -
CDR3 DNA: TGTGCCAGCAGCTTAGGACAGACCTACTCTGGGGCCAACGTCCTGACTTTC
CDR3 protein: CASSLGQTYSGANVLTF

V gene: TRBV7-6
D gene: -
J gene: TRBJ2-1
clone size: -
CDR3 DNA: TGTGCCAGCAGCTTAGCTGTTCGGGTCTCCTACAATGAGCAGTTCTTC
CDR3 protein: CASSLAVRVSYNEQFF

V gene: TRBV2
D gene: -
J gene: TRBJ1-1
clone size: few
CDR3 DNA: TGTGCCAGCAGTGAGGAGGGGCGTAGCACTGAAGCTTTCTTT
CDR3 protein: CASSEEGRSTEAFF

V gene: TRBV18
D gene: TRBD1
J gene: TRBJ2-5
clone size: -
CDR3 DNA: TGTGCCAGCTCACCTGTGGACAGGGGGAAGACCCAGTACTTC
CDR3 protein: CASSPVDRGKTQYF

V gene: TRBV7-9
D gene: -
J gene: TRBJ1-1
clone size: -
CDR3 DNA: TGTGCCAGCAGCCGAGCGGTGGTGAACACTGAAGCTTTCTTT
CDR3 protein: CASSRAVVNTEAFF

V gene: TRBV6-5
D gene: -
J gene: TRBJ2-1
clone size: -
CDR3 DNA: TGTGCCAGCACCCAGGCGGGATTATACAATGAGCAGTTCTTC
CDR3 protein: CASTQAGLYNEQFF

V gene: TRBV19
D gene: -
J gene: TRBJ2-1
clone size: few
CDR3 DNA: TGTGCCAGTAGTACGTACAATGAGCAGTTCTTC
CDR3 protein: CASSTYNEQFF

V gene: TRBV5-8
D gene: -
J gene: TRBJ1-3
clone size: -
CDR3 DNA: TGTGCCAGCAGCCCTGGATGGGGGCTAGGTGGAAACACCATATATTTT
CDR3 protein: CASSPGWGLGGNTIYF

V gene: TRBV20-1
D gene: -
J gene: TRBJ2-7
clone size: -
CDR3 DNA: TGCAGTGCTAAAAATTTAGACGAGCAGTACTTC
CDR3 protein: CSAKNLDEQYF

V gene: TRBV5-6
D gene: -
J gene: TRBJ2-7
clone size: -
CDR3 DNA: TGTGCCAGCAGCTTGAGGACGGTCCCGGGGAAGTACTTC
CDR3 protein: CASSLRTVPGKYF

V gene: TRBV11-2
D gene: -
J gene: TRBJ1-1
clone size: -
CDR3 DNA: TGTGCCAGCAGCCCCGTCATGGGGAAGGGGGCTGAAGCTTTCTTT
CDR3 protein: CASSPVMGKGAEAFF

V gene: TRBV18
D gene: -
J gene: TRBJ1-2
clone size: -
CDR3 DNA: TGTGCCAGCTCACCACCTAACAGGGTTGACTATGGCTACACCTTC
CDR3 protein: CASSPPNRVDYGYTF

V gene: TRBV6-5
D gene: -
J gene: TRBJ1-2
clone size: -
CDR3 DNA: TGTGCCAGCAGTTACTTGGCGGGTTCTTATGGCTACACCTTC
CDR3 protein: CASSYLAGSYGYTF

V gene: TRBV12-5
D gene: -
J gene: TRBJ2-7
clone size: -
CDR3 DNA: TGTGCTAGTGGTTGGGACAAAACTTCCTACGAGCAGTACTTC
CDR3 protein: CASGWDKTSYEQYF

V gene: TRBV19
D gene: -
J gene: TRBJ1-4
clone size: -
CDR3 DNA: TGTGCCAGTAGTTTCGGGACATTGGATGAAAAACTGTTTTTT
CDR3 protein: CASSFGTLDEKLFF

V gene: TRBV16
D gene: TRBD1
J gene: TRBJ1-1
clone size: -
CDR3 DNA: TGTGCCAGCAGCCAAGTAACTAGACAGGGGAAAATTCTGGGAACTGAAGCTTTCTTT
CDR3 protein: CASSQVTRQGKILGTEAFF

V gene: TRBV6-5
D gene: -
J gene: TRBJ1-2
clone size: -
CDR3 DNA: TGTGCCAGCAGACCCCTGGGACACCAAAACTATGGCTACACCTTC
CDR3 protein: CASRPLGHQNYGYTF

V gene: TRBV4-3
D gene: TRBD1
J gene: TRBJ2-7
clone size: -
CDR3 DNA: TGCGCCAGCAGCCTCCGGACAGGAAGGTACGAGCAGTACTTC
CDR3 protein: CASSLRTGRYEQYF

V gene: TRBV29-1
D gene: -
J gene: TRBJ1-1
clone size: -
CDR3 DNA: TGCAGCGTTGTCAGGGGCGCGAACACTGAAGCTTTCTTT
CDR3 protein: CSVVRGANTEAFF

V gene: TRBV2
D gene: TRBD2
J gene: TRBJ2-1
clone size: few
CDR3 DNA: TGTGCCAGCAGGAGACTAGCGGGGGACCTCAATGAGCAGTTCTTC
CDR3 protein: CASRRLAGDLNEQFF

V gene: TRBV10-1
D gene: -
J gene: TRBJ2-2
clone size: -
CDR3 DNA: TGCGCCAGCAGTGCTGAGAGGAACACCGGGGAGCTGTTTTTT
CDR3 protein: CASSAERNTGELFF

V gene: TRBV4-1
D gene: TRBD1
J gene: TRBJ1-2
clone size: -
CDR3 DNA: TGCGCCAGCAGCCTAAGAGAGGAAGTCCGTCGGGGACAGGGAGTTTCGCGTGGCTACACCTTC
CDR3 protein: CASSLREEVRRGQGVSRGYTF

V gene: TRBV11-3
D gene: TRBD2
J gene: TRBJ2-1
clone size: -
CDR3 DNA: TGTGCCAGCAGTCAACGGGGGGATAGATCCTACAATGAGCAGTTCTTC
CDR3 protein: CASSQRGDRSYNEQFF

V gene: TRBV2
D gene: -
J gene: TRBJ1-5
clone size: -
CDR3 DNA: TGTGCCAGCAGGGCGGACACCGGAATACATTTT
CDR3 protein: CASRADTGIHF

V gene: TRBV28
D gene: -
J gene: TRBJ2-7
clone size: -
CDR3 DNA: TGTGCCAGCAGCCTCGGACAGCCGAGGACCGAGCAGTACTTC
CDR3 protein: CASSLGQPRTEQYF

V gene: TRBV28
D gene: -
J gene: TRBJ1-2
clone size: -
CDR3 DNA: TGTGCCAGCAGTCGCAGGGGCCGTTTTAACTATGGCTACACCTTC
CDR3 protein: CASSRRGRFNYGYTF

V gene: TRBV28
D gene: -
J gene: TRBJ2-7
clone size: -
CDR3 DNA: TGTGCCAGCAGTACCTCGCGGACTGATGGGCAGTACTTC
CDR3 protein: CASSTSRTDGQYF

V gene: TRBV6-5
D gene: -
J gene: TRBJ2-3
clone size: -
CDR3 DNA: TGTGCCAGCAGTTTTACACGTAGCCTAGGCACAGATACGCAGTATTTT
CDR3 protein: CASSFTRSLGTDTQYF

V gene: TRBV7-8
D gene: -
J gene: TRBJ1-2
clone size: -
CDR3 DNA: TGTGCCAGCAGCTTGGCTGCCTATGGCTACACCTTC
CDR3 protein: CASSLAAYGYTF

V gene: TRBV5-3
D gene: TRBD2
J gene: TRBJ2-7
clone size: once
CDR3 DNA: TGTGCCAGAAGCTTATGGCGGGAGAGGCAGAACGAGCAGTACTTC
CDR3 protein: CARSLWRERQNEQYF

V gene: TRBV1
D gene: -
J gene: TRBJ2-2
clone size: -
CDR3 DNA: TGCACCAGCAGCCTCGGGACTAGTAACACCGGGGAGCTGTTTTTT
CDR3 protein: CTSSLGTSNTGELFF

V gene: TRBV6-1
D gene: -
J gene: TRBJ2-7
clone size: once
CDR3 DNA: TGTGCCAGCAGTACGAGCGGGTTCAGCTCCTACGAGCAGTACTTC
CDR3 protein: CASSTSGFSSYEQYF

V gene: TRBV6-6
D gene: -
J gene: TRBJ1-1
clone size: -
CDR3 DNA: TGTGCCAGCAGTTACTTGGAAGGGGTTAAGAACACTGAAGCTTTCTTT
CDR3 protein: CASSYLEGVKNTEAFF

V gene: TRBV6-1
D gene: TRBD2
J gene: TRBJ2-7
clone size: -
CDR3 DNA: TGTGCCAGCAGGAGCGGGAGTCCGTACGAGCAGTACTTC
CDR3 protein: CASRSGSPYEQYF

V gene: TRBV5-1
D gene: -
J gene: TRBJ1-1
clone size: -
CDR3 DNA: TGCGCCAGCAGCTCTACAGTGAACACTGAAGCTTTCTTT
CDR3 protein: CASSSTVNTEAFF

V gene: TRBV19
D gene: -
J gene: TRBJ2-2
clone size: -
CDR3 DNA: TGTGCCAGTAGTCATCTAGGTGGGAGCACCGGGGAGCTGTTTTTT
CDR3 protein: CASSHLGGSTGELFF

V gene: TRBV19
D gene: -
J gene: TRBJ1-5
clone size: -
CDR3 DNA: TGTGCCAGTAGTATAGAAGGGCCAGGGCGAGGACAGCCCCAGCATTTT
CDR3 protein: CASSIEGPGRGQPQHF

V gene: TRBV18
D gene: -
J gene: TRBJ1-5
clone size: -
CDR3 DNA: TGTGCCAGCTCACCATACGGAGCGAGCAATCAGCCCCAGCATTTT
CDR3 protein: CASSPYGASNQPQHF

V gene: TRBV5-1
D gene: TRBD1
J gene: TRBJ2-7
clone size: few
CDR3 DNA: TGCGCCAGCACCGAGGGGGCGAGCGAGCAGTACTTC
CDR3 protein: CASTEGASEQYF

V gene: TRBV6-5
D gene: -
J gene: TRBJ1-3
clone size: -
CDR3 DNA: TGTGCCAGCAACCTTCAGGGAGGTCGTGGAAACACCATATATTTT
CDR3 protein: CASNLQGGRGNTIYF